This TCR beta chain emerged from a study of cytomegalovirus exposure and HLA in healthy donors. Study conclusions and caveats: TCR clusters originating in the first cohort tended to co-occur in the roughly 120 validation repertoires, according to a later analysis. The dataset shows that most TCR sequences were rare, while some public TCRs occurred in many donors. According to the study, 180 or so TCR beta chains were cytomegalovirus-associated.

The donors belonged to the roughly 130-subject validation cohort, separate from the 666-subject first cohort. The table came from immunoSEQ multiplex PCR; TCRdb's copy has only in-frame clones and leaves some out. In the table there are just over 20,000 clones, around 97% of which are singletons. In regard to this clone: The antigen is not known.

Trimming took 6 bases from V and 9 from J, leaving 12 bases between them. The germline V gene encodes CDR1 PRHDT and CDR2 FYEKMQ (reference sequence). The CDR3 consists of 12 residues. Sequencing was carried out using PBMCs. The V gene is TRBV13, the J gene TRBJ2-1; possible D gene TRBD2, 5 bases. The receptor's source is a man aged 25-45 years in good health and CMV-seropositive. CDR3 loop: CASSPLEREQFF. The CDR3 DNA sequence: TGTGCCAGCAGTCCACTAGAGCGTGAGCAGTTCTTC.